The 24 T cell receptor beta chains below were found in one sample sequenced in a study of T cell responses to AZD1222 COVID-19 vaccine. The data were produced by immunoSEQ multiplex PCR, yet TCRdb's version contains in-frame clones alone and is incomplete. The sample yields approximately 170,000 clones, about 91% seen once. This sample comprised peripheral blood, obtained on day 0 of AZD1222 vaccination. All receptors come from an adult in good health.

This chain links TRBV3-1 (or the pseudogene TRBV3-2) with TRBJ2-7; TRBD2 matches 8 bases. With V trimmed by 0 bases and J by 6 bases, 4 bases remained unmatched. In germline, CDR1 is LGHDT, CDR2 YNNKEL (reference sequence). The CDR3 runs 14 residues. In nucleotides, the CDR3 is TGTGCCAGCAGCCAAGACGGGAGGGCCGGCGAGCAGTACTTC. It codes for CASSQDGRAGEQYF.

This clone was observed once. The gene calls are TRBV10-3 and TRBJ1-2, with TRBD1 matching 7 bases. This CDR3 is 13 amino acids long. In germline, CDR1 is ENHRY, CDR2 SYGVKD. Trimming took 11 bases from V and 4 from J; bases not matched to a gene: 10. CDR3 region: CASTGVEGYGYTF. The CDR3 region has the DNA TGTGCCTCCACAGGGGTAGAGGGCTATGGCTACACCTTC.

The V gene is TRBV18, the J gene TRBJ1-2, with 9 bases aligning to TRBD1. J gave up 3 bases and V 4 bases, and 0 bases lay outside the gene matches. CDR3 size: 13 residues. In germline, CDR1 is KGHSH, CDR2 LQKENI. The CDR3 loop reads CASSRTGDYGYTF. In DNA form, the CDR3 reads TGTGCCAGCTCACGGACAGGGGACTATGGCTACACCTTC.

The gene calls are TRBV28 and TRBJ1-1; a possible D gene is TRBD1 (6 bases). The length of the CDR3 is 13 residues. Germline V gene data show CDR1 as MDHEN and CDR2 as SYDVKM. Trimming cost V 6 bases and J 6 bases, with 14 bases left between them. In nucleotides, the CDR3 is TGTGCCAGCAGGGAGGGGGGATACGCTGAAGCTTTCTTT. Translation gives CASREGGYAEAFF. The complete variable domain, with remaining parts taken from reference TRBV28 and TRBJ1-1, reads DVKVTQSSRYLVKRTGEKVFLECVQDMDHENMFWYRQDPGLGLRLIYFSYDVKMKEKGDIPEGYSVSREKKERFSLILESASTNQTSMYLCASREGGYAEAFFGQGTRLTVV.

The chain carries TRBV7-9 and TRBJ2-5; 12 nucleotides align to TRBD2. The ends lost 3 bases at V and 4 bases at J; junction bases unmatched: 12. CDR3 length equals 18 residues. Germline assignment: CDR1 SEHNR and CDR2 FQNEAQ (reference sequence). This chain's CDR3 is CASSLGLAGPMGGETQYF. CDR3 nucleotides: TGTGCCAGCAGCTTGGGACTAGCGGGCCCTATGGGGGGAGAGACCCAGTACTTC.

V gene TRBV27 combines with J gene TRBJ1-1; D is perhaps TRBD1 (5 bases). V was clipped by 5 bases and J by 1 base, with 11 bases between them. The CDR3 has 14 residues. From germline, CDR1 is MNHEY and CDR2 SMNVEV (reference sequence). CDR3 residues: CASSRPGENTEAFF. The DNA of the CDR3 is TGTGCCAGCAGTCGACCGGGGGAGAACACTGAAGCTTTCTTT.

The rearrangement uses TRBV10-1 and TRBJ1-5, with unresolved D. Trimming took off 3 bases at V and 8 bases at J, with 8 bases between the two ends. The CDR3 loop spans 12 amino acids. The germline V gene encodes CDR1 WNHNN and CDR2 SYGVQD (reference sequence). CDR3 nucleotides: TGCGCCAGCAGTGAAGGAACGAAGCCCCAGCATTTT. This gives the protein CASSEGTKPQHF.

V usage is TRBV7-3 and J usage is TRBJ2-7, with unresolved D. Trimming removed 4 bases at V and 5 bases at J, with 12 bases between. Germline lookup yields CDR1 SGHTA and CDR2 FQGTGA. The CDR3 runs to 13 residues. CDR3 bases: TGTGCCAGCAGCTCGGCTAGTGAGCACGAGCAGTACTTC. It yields the protein CASSSASEHEQYF.

The chain couples TRBV5-5 to TRBJ2-7, with 11 bases identical to TRBD2. J lost 7 bases, V lost 7 bases, and 13 bases had no gene match. Germline V gives CDR1 SGHKS, CDR2 YYEKEE (reference sequence). The CDR3 sequence is 15 residues long. The CDR3, as DNA: TGTGCCAGCTTTGGGACTAGCGGAACCTTTGGTGAGCAGTACTTC. Translating it yields CASFGTSGTFGEQYF.

This chain uses TRBV7-3 with TRBJ2-2; D not certain. Trimming pared 2 bases from V and 3 bases from J, leaving 4 bases between. Germline V CDR1 and CDR2: SGHTA, FQGTGA. The CDR3 totals 13 residues. The CDR3 DNA reads as TGTGCCAGCAGCTTATCGTACACCGGGGAGCTGTTTTTT. This codes for CASSLSYTGELFF.

The CDR3 nucleotides read TGTGCCTGGAGTTTTCAGAGAAACGAGCAGTACTTC. Its protein product is CAWSFQRNEQYF. The V and J genes are TRBV30 and TRBJ2-7; D is uncertain. Germline V lookup: CDR1 GTSNPN, CDR2 SVGIG (reference sequence). V gave up 2 bases and J gave up 5 bases, with 10 bases separating them. The CDR3 has 12 amino acids.

The J gene is TRBJ1-5, the V gene TRBV30; D may be TRBD1 (5 bases). This CDR3 contains 14 residues. Trimming took off 1 base at V and 10 bases at J, with 17 bases between the two ends. Germline lookup yields CDR1 GTSNPN and CDR2 SVGIG (reference sequence). In DNA form, the CDR3 reads TGTGCCTGGAGTGCCCCGGGACCCGGGCACCCCCAGCATTTT. Its translation is CAWSAPGPGHPQHF.

The V call is TRBV10-1, the J call TRBJ2-7, with 7 bases identical to TRBD1. Germline CDR1 WNHNN, CDR2 SYGVQD (reference sequence). V was pared by 6 bases and J by 2 bases, with 10 bases of the junction left unmatched. The CDR3 is made up of 15 amino acids. DNA of the CDR3: TGCGCCAGCAGCAATGCCGGGACAGACCCCTACGAGCAGTACTTC. Translation gives CASSNAGTDPYEQYF.

The J gene is TRBJ1-2, the V gene TRBV3-1 (or the pseudogene TRBV3-2); D remains unclear. V was shortened by 0 bases and J by 8 bases, with 13 bases between the two germline ends. The CDR3 extends over 14 amino acids. Germline CDR1 LGHDT, CDR2 YNNKEL (reference sequence). CDR3 region: CASSQDAWAAGYTF. The CDR3 nucleotides read TGTGCCAGCAGCCAAGATGCGTGGGCCGCGGGCTACACCTTC.

The chain recombines TRBV5-6 with TRBJ1-1; no clear D gene. CDR1 SGHDT and CDR2 YYEEEE come from the germline V gene. The CDR3 is made up of 15 amino acids. Trimming removed 1 base from V and 0 bases from J, with 10 bases in between. The CDR3 coding sequence is TGTGCCAGCAGCTTGCTGTCCCCCATGAACACTGAAGCTTTCTTT. Translating gives CASSLLSPMNTEAFF.

The V call is TRBV28, the J call TRBJ1-1; no definite D call. This CDR3 spans 14 amino acids. Germline V gives CDR1 MDHEN, CDR2 SYDVKM. The V gene lost 0 bases and the J gene lost 1 base, with 6 bases spanning the gap. Here the CDR3 reads CASSLWSSNTEAFF. DNA of the CDR3: TGTGCCAGCAGTTTATGGTCGTCGAACACTGAAGCTTTCTTT.

The chain is built from TRBV5-1 and TRBJ1-2; possibly TRBD1 for D (5 bases). Germline values: CDR1 SGHRS, CDR2 YFSETQ. The CDR3 covers 16 residues. V was shortened by 0 bases and J by 4 bases, with 16 bases between the two germline ends. The DNA for the CDR3 is TGCGCCAGCAGCTTGGACAACCAGGGTGCGGGCTATGGCTACACCTTC. Encoded protein: CASSLDNQGAGYGYTF.

The gene calls are TRBV25-1 and TRBJ2-2; 9 bases agree with TRBD1. Unmatched junction bases numbered 5, after V lost 8 bases and J lost 4 bases. Germline V gives CDR1 MGHDK, CDR2 SYGVNS. The CDR3 is 14 amino acids. CDR3 amino acids: CASAGQGFTGELFF. The CDR3 nucleotides are TGTGCCAGCGCGGGACAGGGTTTCACCGGGGAGCTGTTTTTT.

J is TRBJ1-1 and V is TRBV30; the D is unclear. Trimming pared 0 bases from V and 6 bases from J, leaving 14 bases between. The CDR3 contains 14 residues. The V gene's germline CDR1 is GTSNPN and CDR2 SVGIG (reference sequence). CDR3 sequence (DNA): TGTGCCTGGAGTGTAAAAGTATCAAGAGCTGAAGCTTTCTTT. Translation: CAWSVKVSRAEAFF.

The V call is TRBV28, the J call TRBJ1-5; D not certain. The CDR3 runs 13 residues. Per the germline V gene, CDR1 is MDHEN and CDR2 is SYDVKM. Trimming left V 7 bases short and J 2 bases short, with 9 bases between. CDR3 DNA sequence: TGTGCCAGCAAGGGTCGGGGCAATCAGCCCCAGCATTTT. This translates into CASKGRGNQPQHF. Filled out from reference TRBV28 and TRBJ1-5, the complete variable domain reads DVKVTQSSRYLVKRTGEKVFLECVQDMDHENMFWYRQDPGLGLRLIYFSYDVKMKEKGDIPEGYSVSREKKERFSLILESASTNQTSMYLCASKGRGNQPQHFGDGTRLSIL.

This clone appeared once. The chain links TRBV10-1 to TRBJ2-3, with D possibly matching TRBD1 (7 bases). Looked up from germline, CDR1 is WNHNN and CDR2 is SYGVQD (reference sequence). This CDR3 contains 14 residues. The V gene lost 3 bases and the J gene lost 5 bases, with 12 bases spanning the gap. The CDR3 DNA reads TGCGCCAGCAGTGATGCTCAGGGGGGAGATACGCAGTATTTT. Its translation: CASSDAQGGDTQYF.

This chain connects TRBV7-3 to TRBJ2-2; the match to TRBD2 covers 10 bases. The CDR3 length is 18 residues. The V gene end was trimmed by 8 bases and the J gene end by 1 base; junction bases not matched to a gene: 13. In germline, CDR1 is SGHTA, CDR2 FQGTGA. CDR3 coding DNA: TGTGCCAGCGGGAATAGCGGGAGGTCCAGCGGGAACACCGGGGAGCTGTTTTTT. Protein sequence: CASGNSGRSSGNTGELFF.

The chain recombines TRBV6-2 or TRBV6-3 with TRBJ1-5, with D hard to call. Germline V CDR1 and CDR2: MNHEY, SVGEGT. Deletions cut 6 bases from V and 6 bases from J, with 12 bases between. The CDR3 length is 13 residues. This chain's CDR3 is CASSPSHGQPQHF. CDR3 sequence (DNA): TGTGCCAGCAGCCCCTCCCACGGTCAGCCCCAGCATTTT.

The chain combines TRBV19 with TRBJ2-2; 7 nucleotides align to TRBD2. The trim removed 7 bases at V and 6 bases at J, leaving 8 bases unmatched. This CDR3 has 14 amino acids. Germline CDR1 and CDR2: LNHDA and SQIVND (reference sequence). CDR3 in amino acids: CASTPVGGSGELFF. The DNA of the CDR3 is TGTGCCAGTACCCCGGTCGGGGGGTCCGGGGAGCTGTTTTTT.